This TCR beta chain is drawn from a study of blood T cell repertoires in COVID-19. Study overall: Material from acute and convalescent COVID-19 was sourced from the United States, Italy and Spain. T cells, B-cell-depleted T cells, or PBMCs supplied cDNA or gDNA.

Germline V lookup: CDR1 MNHNY, CDR2 SVGAGI (reference sequence). The CDR3 is made up of 15 amino acids. J was trimmed by 3 bases and V by 6 bases; bases with no gene match: 10. How the authors handled the data: Reference gene primers were amplified, and this amplification served to estimate nucleated cell counts. Assay: immunoSEQ multiplex PCR; the TCRdb copy retains only in-frame clones and omits some. V, J and clone size are taken as reported in that table, and D and trimming were inferred from the DNA itself. Of about 260,000 clones listed, approximately 86% are singletons. This TCR was sampled from a human donor in a cohort sampled during active COVID-19. The sequenced sample was peripheral blood. The J gene is TRBJ1-1, the V gene TRBV6-6, with 7 bases fitting TRBD1. The CDR3 protein is CASSQHLQGDTEAFF. For the CDR3, the DNA is TGTGCCAGCAGCCAACACCTCCAGGGGGACACTGAAGCTTTCTTT.